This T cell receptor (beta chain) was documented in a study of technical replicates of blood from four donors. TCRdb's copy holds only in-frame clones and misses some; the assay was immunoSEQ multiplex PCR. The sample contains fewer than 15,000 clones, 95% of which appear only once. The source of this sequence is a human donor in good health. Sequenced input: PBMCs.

This chain's CDR3 is CASSLDGTGTGEQYF. The CDR3 DNA reads TGTGCCAGCAGCTTAGATGGGACCGGGACAGGCGAGCAGTACTTC. The chain combines TRBV11-2 with TRBJ2-7; TRBD1 aligns across 8 bases. Germline V gene lookup returns CDR1 SGHAT and CDR2 FQNNGV. J gave up 6 bases and V 0 bases, and 7 bases lay outside the gene matches. The CDR3 runs to 15 residues.